This T cell receptor beta chain appears in the sequencing data of a study of blood T cell repertoires in COVID-19. The ends lost 0 bases at V and 9 bases at J; junction bases unmatched: 7. The length of the CDR3 is 15 residues. Per germline, CDR1 GTSNPN and CDR2 SVGIG (reference sequence). Original processing notes: Estimation of nucleated cell counts was performed using reference gene primer amplification. Profiling relied on immunoSEQ multiplex PCR, and the TCRdb table lists in-frame clones only, not all of them. The DNA gave D and trimming, while V, J and clone size come from that table. Counted here are 200,000 to 300,000 clones, around nine tenths occurring once; the ten biggest clones make up around 5%.

The chain carries TRBV30 and TRBJ2-4; 11 positions match TRBD1. The sequenced sample was peripheral blood. The origin of this receptor is a woman aged 60-75 years with COVID-19, enrolled during active disease. CDR3 protein: CAWSVPGTGGAIQYF. The CDR3 nucleotides are TGTGCCTGGAGTGTTCCGGGGACAGGGGGGGCCATTCAGTACTTC. Complete variable domain (other parts from reference TRBV30 and TRBJ2-4): SQTIHQWPATLVQPVGSPLSLECTVEGTSNPNLYWYRQAAGRGLQLLFYSVGIGQISSEVPQNLSASRPQDRQFILSSKKLLLSDSGFYLCAWSVPGTGGAIQYFGAGTRLSVL.